This T cell receptor (beta chain) was sequenced during a study of blood T cells in healthy people across ages. The CDR3 spans 14 residues. Germline V gene sequence: CDR1 SGHRS, CDR2 YFSETQ. A J-beta primer mix and a sample-barcoded 5' primer were used in a second PCR of about 7 to 12 cycles. From the 5' RACE reads, TCRdb called clonotypes with MiXCR, one entry per CDR3 protein. The sample has hundreds of thousands of distinct CDR3 sequences; around 25% are singletons. This sample also appeared in a second study, on T cells of mothers and their children.

This clonotype originated in a boy between 5 and 17 years old in good health. The chain uses TRBV5-1 and TRBJ2-5; D may be TRBD1 (6 bases). The J call may be in error: the DNA end matches TRBJ2-7 better. Sequences were obtained from blood. The CDR3 nucleotides are TGCGCCAGCAGCTTTGCCGGACAGTCCTACGAGCAGTACTTC. It translates to CASSFAGQSYEQYF.